The 29 T cell receptor beta chains below come from one sample, sequenced in a study of CD8 T cells in ankylosing spondylitis (dated by TCRdb to 2015 to 2018). Points the paper makes about the study in general: A TCR beta motif of about 8 highly homologous amino acid variants appeared characteristic of blood from ankylosing spondylitis patients.

Their antigens are not known. Preparation of the library involved 5' RACE. Sequencing instrument: Illumina HiSeq 2500. Starting from the raw public reads, TCRdb applied fastp trimming at Q25, assembled clones with MiXCR and retained in-frame beta chains. Entries are consolidated by CDR3 protein sequence, retaining the most common genes and DNA. The sample data list approximately 400,000 distinct CDR3 sequences, and 25% to 30% of these were observed just once. In total, the top ten clones hold over 0.8% of the sample. Input material: blood, either unsorted or a sorted T cell fraction (not recorded which). The source of these receptors is a male donor with ankylosing spondylitis.

This rearrangement joins TRBV4-1 to TRBJ2-3, with D hard to call. V shed 3 bases and J shed 0 bases, with 7 bases lying between them. Germline V gene data show CDR1 as MGHRA and CDR2 as YSYEKL. The CDR3 spans 14 residues. In DNA form, the CDR3 reads TGCGCCAGCAGCCATATCGGTAGCACAGATACGCAGTATTTT. It yields the protein CASSHIGSTDTQYF.

The chain joins TRBV7-2 to TRBJ2-5, with 10 bases aligning to TRBD2. Germline V lookup: CDR1 SGHTA, CDR2 FQGNSA. The V and J ends lost 5 bases and 1 base, in that order; junction bases with no gene match: 4. CDR3 length: 15 residues. In DNA form, the CDR3 reads TGTGCCAGCAGCACGGGACTAGCGTTCCAAGAGACCCAGTACTTC. Protein: CASSTGLAFQETQYF.

The V and J genes are TRBV3-1 and TRBJ2-7, with 10 nucleotides matching TRBD2. This CDR3 spans 15 amino acids. The ends lost 0 bases at V and 7 bases at J; junction bases unmatched: 6. Germline values: CDR1 LGHDT, CDR2 YNNKEL (reference sequence). The DNA for the CDR3 is TGTGCCAGCAGCCAAGAGCTAGCGGGAGCCGCGGAGCAGTACTTC. It codes for CASSQELAGAAEQYF.

This clonotype has more than one count but fewer than ten. This chain connects TRBV19 to TRBJ2-5; the match to TRBD2 covers 14 bases. CDR1 and CDR2 (germline): LNHDA, SQIVND (reference sequence). This CDR3 is built from 18 residues. Trimming at V came to 4 bases and at J to 5 bases, leaving 12 bases not matched to a gene. The CDR3 reads CASSRIGLAGGIHETQYF. In DNA, the CDR3 is TGTGCCAGTAGTAGGATCGGACTAGCGGGAGGTATCCATGAGACCCAGTACTTC.

The table lists this clonotype with a few counts. This chain uses TRBV7-9 with TRBJ2-3; a possible D gene is TRBD2 (5 bases). Germline assignment: CDR1 SEHNR and CDR2 FQNEAQ (reference sequence). CDR3 length equals 16 residues. V gave up 1 base and J gave up 0 bases, with 11 bases separating them. CDR3 bases: TGTGCCAGCAGCTTAGGTGGGAGCCTAAGCACAGATACGCAGTATTTT. Protein: CASSLGGSLSTDTQYF.

This clonotype was seen more than once but under ten times. The chain is built from TRBV29-1 and TRBJ2-5; 9 positions match TRBD1. Germline trimming cut 4 bases from V and 5 bases from J; bases unmatched to any gene: 5. The CDR3 totals 13 residues. Germline assignment: CDR1 SQVTM and CDR2 ANQGSEA. The CDR3 coding sequence is TGCAGCGTTGTAAGACAGGGGGTTGAGACCCAGTACTTC. Encoded protein: CSVVRQGVETQYF.

The genes are TRBV6-1 and TRBJ1-5; no clear D gene. V shed 1 base and J shed 7 bases, with 8 bases lying between them. Germline lookup yields CDR1 MNHNS and CDR2 SASEGT. This CDR3 comprises 13 residues. CDR3 in DNA: TGTGCCAGCAGTGAAGAGGCGGGCCAGCCCCAGCATTTT. Its translation is CASSEEAGQPQHF.

The rearrangement uses TRBV2 and TRBJ1-1, with TRBD1 as a possible D gene (6 bases). CDR3 length: 12 amino acids. Trimming left V 7 bases short and J 8 bases short, with 14 bases between. The V gene's germline CDR1 is SNHLY and CDR2 FYNNEI. This CDR3 is CASTRQTGEAFF. The CDR3 bases are TGTGCCAGCACCAGGCAAACAGGGGAAGCTTTCTTT.

The chain uses TRBV11-3 and TRBJ2-2; D possibly corresponds to TRBD2 (5 bases). This CDR3 is built from 15 residues. Germline assignment: CDR1 SGHNT and CDR2 YENEEA. V was cut by 4 bases and J by 2 bases, with 11 bases left in between. CDR3 sequence: CASSSQPGNTGELFF. CDR3 in DNA: TGTGCCAGCAGCTCCCAACCGGGAAACACCGGGGAGCTGTTTTTT.

The chain combines TRBV20-1 with TRBJ2-1, with a tentative D call TRBD2 (6 bases). Germline V gene lookup returns CDR1 DFQATT and CDR2 SNEGSKA (reference sequence). There are 14 residues in the CDR3. With 3 bases removed from V and 2 bases from J, the gap between germline ends came to 11 bases. This CDR3 is CSASYGTAYNEQFF. CDR3 DNA: TGCAGTGCTAGCTACGGGACTGCCTACAATGAGCAGTTCTTC.

This clonotype has only a few counts. The rearrangement links TRBV12-3 or TRBV12-4 to TRBJ2-1; 7 nucleotides align to TRBD2. This CDR3 region has 19 residues. V gave up 7 bases and J gave up 0 bases; unmatched junction bases: 18. In DNA form, the CDR3 reads TGTGCCAGCACCCCGGGTAGCGGGCGCTCAATTAGCTCCTACAATGAGCAGTTCTTC. It yields the protein CASTPGSGRSISSYNEQFF.

This clonotype was seen a handful of times. The V and J genes are TRBV5-4 and TRBJ1-2; D is uncertain. There are 14 residues in the CDR3. The V gene's germline CDR1 is SGHNT and CDR2 YYREEE (reference sequence). The V and J ends lost 1 base and 0 bases respectively, with 7 bases between them. The CDR3 coding sequence is TGTGCCAGCAGCTTGAAAGGGTCTAACTATGGCTACACCTTC. Its protein product is CASSLKGSNYGYTF.

This clonotype has just a few counts. This rearrangement joins TRBV5-1 to TRBJ2-7, with 7 bases identical to TRBD1. This CDR3 comprises 16 residues. The germline V gene encodes CDR1 SGHRS and CDR2 YFSETQ. Losses at the gene ends were 0 bases for V and 2 bases for J; bases not matched to a gene: 8. The CDR3 here is CASSLDLGQLAYEQYF. DNA for the CDR3: TGCGCCAGCAGCTTGGACCTGGGACAGCTTGCCTACGAGCAGTACTTC.

The rearrangement links TRBV5-1 to TRBJ2-3, with D possibly TRBD1 on 6 matching bases. V lost 1 base to trimming and J lost 1 base, with 10 bases between them. Germline lookup yields CDR1 SGHRS and CDR2 YFSETQ. The CDR3 totals 15 residues. In DNA, the CDR3 is TGCGCCAGCAGCTTGACAGGGTTTCGCACAGATACGCAGTATTTT. Its protein product is CASSLTGFRTDTQYF.

This clonotype was counted between two and nine times. This sequence joins TRBV24-1 and TRBJ1-5; 7 bases match TRBD1. In germline, CDR1 is KGHDR, CDR2 SFDVKD. V shed 7 bases, J shed 5 bases, and the junction held 4 bases outside the gene matches. There are 13 residues in the CDR3. The CDR3 reads CATSPGQYQPQHF. The CDR3 DNA is TGTGCCACCAGCCCGGGACAGTATCAGCCCCAGCATTTT.

J is TRBJ2-7 and V is TRBV29-1, with 9 nucleotides matching TRBD2. The CDR3 runs to 13 residues. Germline V lookup: CDR1 SQVTM, CDR2 ANQGSEA. V shed 6 bases and J 6 bases; nucleotides not matched to a gene: 9. CDR3 nucleotide sequence: TGCAGCGTCGGGGCGGGAGGGCCTTTCGAGCAGTACTTC. Protein sequence: CSVGAGGPFEQYF.

This clonotype was counted between two and nine times. The V gene is TRBV7-2, the J gene TRBJ1-3, with no clear D. The CDR3 consists of 17 residues. Germline V gene data show CDR1 as SGHTA and CDR2 as FQGNSA. Deletions cut 0 bases from V and 0 bases from J, with 12 bases between. CDR3 residues: CASSLASSASSGNTIYF. CDR3 sequence (DNA): TGTGCCAGCAGCTTAGCCAGCTCTGCCTCCTCTGGAAACACCATATATTTT.

This clonotype was detected only a few times. V usage is TRBV10-3 and J usage is TRBJ2-2; D might be TRBD2 (6 bases). From germline, CDR1 is ENHRY and CDR2 SYGVKD. CDR3 length: 16 residues. With 8 bases removed from V and 5 bases from J, the gap between germline ends came to 21 bases. CDR3 DNA sequence: TGTGCCATCGGACGGGTGGCGGGGAGTGAGACCGGGGAGCTGTTTTTT. Translation gives CAIGRVAGSETGELFF.

V is TRBV6-2 or TRBV6-3 and J is TRBJ2-1; 11 bases fit TRBD2. V shed 7 bases, J shed 7 bases, and the junction held 6 bases outside the gene matches. The CDR3 contains 14 residues. Germline lookup yields CDR1 MNHEY and CDR2 SVGEGT. CDR3: CASTSRTSGNEQFF. The CDR3 coding sequence is TGTGCCAGCACCTCCCGGACTAGCGGGAATGAGCAGTTCTTC.

This clonotype was detected only a few times. The chain carries TRBV4-1 and TRBJ1-1; 9 bases are shared with TRBD1. Germline-derived CDR1 and CDR2 are MGHRA and YSYEKL. This CDR3 has 17 residues. V dropped 4 bases and J dropped 0; count of bases not matched to a gene: 9. The CDR3 sequence is CASSRGQGGVMNTEAFF. The CDR3 nucleotides read TGCGCCAGCAGCCGGGGACAGGGCGGAGTTATGAACACTGAAGCTTTCTTT.

This chain joins TRBV2 and TRBJ2-1, with TRBD2 identical over 12 bases. The germline V gene has CDR1 SNHLY and CDR2 FYNNEI. This CDR3 spans 15 amino acids. J gave up 9 bases and V 4 bases, and 7 bases lay outside the gene matches. This CDR3 is CASSVRLAGVGEQFF. The CDR3 nucleotides are TGTGCCAGCAGTGTTCGACTAGCGGGAGTAGGTGAGCAGTTCTTC.

The J gene is TRBJ2-1, the V gene TRBV20-1; D call uncertain. Deletions cut 7 bases from V and 3 bases from J, with 7 bases between. This CDR3 comprises 11 residues. CDR1 is DFQATT, CDR2 SNEGSKA, per germline (reference sequence). CDR3 amino acids: CSGRHYNEQFF. Here the CDR3 DNA reads TGCAGTGGCAGGCACTACAATGAGCAGTTCTTC.

The rearrangement joins TRBV20-1 to TRBJ2-3, with TRBD2 matching over 12 bases. The CDR3 spans 19 residues. Trimming removed 0 bases from V and 4 bases from J; junction bases left unmatched: 14. CDR1 and CDR2 (germline): DFQATT, SNEGSKA (reference sequence). The CDR3 loop reads CSARDPVPTSGSPPDTQYF. CDR3 coding DNA: TGCAGTGCTAGAGATCCCGTTCCGACTAGCGGGAGCCCCCCAGATACGCAGTATTTT.

The chain has TRBV5-1 and TRBJ2-7; 10 bases match TRBD2. The CDR3 totals 15 residues. The V gene's germline CDR1 is SGHRS and CDR2 YFSETQ. Trimming took 6 bases from V and 4 from J; bases not matched to a gene: 10. The CDR3 spells CASNPGGTSVYEQYF. CDR3 in DNA: TGCGCCAGCAACCCGGGCGGGACTAGCGTATACGAGCAGTACTTC.

This clonotype occurred a few times. V and J are TRBV7-8 and TRBJ2-2; D is ambiguous. Trimming removed 2 bases from V and 0 bases from J, with 7 bases in between. The germline gives CDR1 SGHVS, CDR2 FQNEAQ. This CDR3 spans 15 amino acids. CDR3 bases: TGTGCCAGCAGCTTATATCCCGCGAACACCGGGGAGCTGTTTTTT. It codes for CASSLYPANTGELFF.

The chain has TRBV4-1 and TRBJ1-6; D remains unclear. The CDR3 has 13 residues. Germline loops: CDR1 MGHRA, CDR2 YSYEKL. The ends were cut back, 0 bases at V and 11 bases at J, with 8 bases in the middle. Here the CDR3 DNA reads TGCGCCAGCAGCCAAGATACCGGTACACCCCTCCACTTT. It translates to CASSQDTGTPLHF.

This clonotype was detected a few times. This chain connects TRBV20-1 to TRBJ2-5, with 10 bases lining up with TRBD2. Per the germline V gene, CDR1 is DFQATT and CDR2 is SNEGSKA (reference sequence). The CDR3 totals 17 residues. Trimming cost V 1 base and J 5 bases; bases outside gene matches: 13. CDR3 nucleotides: TGCAGTGCTAGAGCGGCGGGTAGCGGGGGGTCCAGGGAGACCCAGTACTTC. This gives the protein CSARAAGSGGSRETQYF.

Only a few counts were recorded for this clonotype. CDR3 bases: TGTGCCATCAGGATAGATCCGACTTCCTACAATGAGCAGTTCTTC. This encodes CAIRIDPTSYNEQFF. This chain uses TRBV10-3 with TRBJ2-1; D remains ambiguous. The CDR3 contains 15 residues. From germline, CDR1 is ENHRY and CDR2 SYGVKD. V was cut by 6 bases and J by 1 base, with 13 bases left in between.

This chain links TRBV3-1 with TRBJ2-1; weak D call: TRBD2 (6 bases). CDR3 length: 16 amino acids. V shed 0 bases and J shed 5 bases, with 14 bases lying between them. CDR1 and CDR2 from the germline V gene are LGHDT and YNNKEL (reference sequence). CDR3 bases: TGTGCCAGCAGCCAAGATCGGCTAGCGATAAACAATGAGCAGTTCTTC. This sequence encodes CASSQDRLAINNEQFF.